The present entry profiles one TCR beta chain with its context. Its specificity is not known. This specimen belongs to a study of tumor-infiltrating lymphocytes in localized non-small cell lung cancer. Study as a whole: Several tumor histologies, both smoking statuses, and some post-neoadjuvant chemotherapy samples were included.

Some clones are missing from TCRdb's copy, which holds only in-frame ones; the method was immunoSEQ multiplex PCR. The sample records some 15,000 clones, more than 80% being singletons. This CDR3 comprises 14 residues. Germline V gene lookup returns CDR1 SGDLS and CDR2 YYNGEE. Trimming at V came to 4 bases and at J to 3 bases, leaving 4 bases not matched to a gene. General study findings and limits: IM1 and IM2 tumors showed no difference in T-cell fraction.

The sequence came from a human donor with non-small cell lung cancer. What was sequenced was lung tumor tissue. The chain uses TRBV9 and TRBJ2-3, with 8 bases matching TRBD2. CDR3: CASSLGLATDTQYF. CDR3 sequence (DNA): TGTGCCAGCAGCCTCGGACTAGCAACAGATACGCAGTATTTT.